Each of the 6 T cell receptor beta chains below was sequenced from the same sample in a study of blood T cell repertoires in COVID-19. Profiling relied on immunoSEQ multiplex PCR, and the TCRdb table lists in-frame clones only, not all of them. The top ten clones hold 5% to 7% of a sample with 200,000 to 300,000 clones, around four fifths of them seen once. The specimen sequenced was peripheral blood. The receptors were gathered from a woman aged 55-70 years with active or convalescent COVID-19.

The V gene is TRBV28, the J gene TRBJ1-4; 7 bases agree with TRBD1. The CDR3 length is 13 residues. Germline-derived CDR1 and CDR2 are MDHEN and SYDVKM. Trimming cost V 9 bases and J 3 bases; bases outside gene matches: 4. CDR3 sequence (DNA): TGTGCCAGTCAAGGGACAGCTAATGAAAAACTGTTTTTT. Protein: CASQGTANEKLFF. The full variable domain, rest sourced from reference TRBV28 and TRBJ1-4, is DVKVTQSSRYLVKRTGEKVFLECVQDMDHENMFWYRQDPGLGLRLIYFSYDVKMKEKGDIPEGYSVSREKKERFSLILESASTNQTSMYLCASQGTANEKLFFGSGTQLSVL.

This sequence joins TRBV3-1 (or the pseudogene TRBV3-2) and TRBJ2-3, with 8 bases lining up with TRBD2. The CDR3 runs to 14 residues. The germline CDR1 and CDR2 sequences are LGHDT and YNNKEL (reference sequence). Trimming at V came to 4 bases and at J to 2 bases, leaving 2 bases not matched to a gene. The CDR3: CASSPGLATDTQYF. The DNA for the CDR3 is TGTGCCAGCAGCCCCGGACTAGCCACAGATACGCAGTATTTT.

CDR3 in amino acids: CASSGGRDTAYEQYF. The CDR3 DNA sequence: TGTGCCAGCAGCGGGGGCCGGGACACGGCCTACGAGCAGTACTTC. V is TRBV9 and J is TRBJ2-7; a weak D match, TRBD1 (6 bases). From germline, CDR1 is SGDLS and CDR2 YYNGEE. This CDR3 comprises 15 residues. V gave up 3 bases and J gave up 2 bases, with 15 bases separating them.

This chain connects TRBV3-1 (or the pseudogene TRBV3-2) to TRBJ1-2; possibly TRBD1 for D (5 bases). CDR3 length equals 14 residues. CDR1 and CDR2 from the germline V gene are LGHDT and YNNKEL (reference sequence). V lost 3 bases and J lost 8, with 16 bases in between. The DNA for the CDR3 is TGTGCCAGCAGCCAGCACAACTTGGGGCAAGGCTACACCTTC. Its translation is CASSQHNLGQGYTF.

The rearrangement links TRBV6-1 to TRBJ1-2; D uncertain. CDR3 length: 14 amino acids. V dropped 3 bases and J dropped 2 bases, with 10 bases sitting between them. CDR1 is MNHNS and CDR2 is SASEGT in the germline V gene. For the CDR3, the DNA is TGTGCCAGCAGTGAGAGGCCACCAAACTATGGCTACACCTTC. Its protein product is CASSERPPNYGYTF.

The J gene is TRBJ2-7, the V gene TRBV28; 7 nucleotides agree with TRBD2. In germline, CDR1 is MDHEN, CDR2 SYDVKM. The CDR3 consists of 14 residues. With V trimmed by 6 bases and J by 3 bases, 8 bases remained unmatched. In nucleotides, the CDR3 is TGTGCCAGCAGCCCATTGACTAGCAGCTACGAGCAGTACGTC. It is translated as CASSPLTSSYEQYV.